The 7 T cell receptor beta chains given below trace back to one sample, sequenced in a study of CDR3 diversity in severe acne. A single record per CDR3 protein comes from TCRdb applying MiXCR to the PCR reads. The table records 65,000 to 95,000 distinct CDR3 sequences, 50% to 65% of them present only once. The sequenced sample was blood. The receptors stem from a male donor in good health, without acne.

The CDR3 bases are TGTGCCAGCAGTGTCGACTCTGGGGCCAACGTCCTGACTTTC. Encoded protein: CASSVDSGANVLTF. The chain links TRBV2 to TRBJ2-6; unclear D gene. Germline assignment: CDR1 SNHLY and CDR2 FYNNEI. V was cut by 4 bases and J by 0 bases, with 4 bases left in between. The CDR3 extends over 14 amino acids.

V is TRBV7-2 and J is TRBJ2-5; TRBD1 matches at 12 bases. This CDR3 region has 14 residues. Germline V gene lookup returns CDR1 SGHTA and CDR2 FQGNSA. After removal of 5 bases from V and 5 bases from J, the junction contained 3 bases not matched to a gene. The CDR3 sequence: CASSRDRGLETQYF. In DNA, the CDR3 is TGTGCCAGCAGCCGGGACAGGGGGCTTGAGACCCAGTACTTC.

Details on this clonotype: This may be a read error, as it is one base from a much larger clone. The gene calls are TRBV20-1 and TRBJ2-7; unclear D gene. The CDR3 is 11 amino acids. Germline V gene lookup returns CDR1 DFQATT and CDR2 SNEGSKA (reference sequence). This CDR3 reads CGARDADEQYF. CDR3 sequence (DNA): TGCGGTGCTAGAGATGCGGACGAGCAGTACTTC.

This CDR3 reads CSARPAGDDEQYF. The CDR3, as DNA: TGCAGTGCTCGACCAGCGGGAGACGACGAGCAGTACTTC. The gene calls are TRBV20-1 and TRBJ2-7; 8 nucleotides align to TRBD2. This CDR3 contains 13 residues. The germline gives CDR1 DFQATT, CDR2 SNEGSKA (reference sequence). The ends lost 5 bases at V and 5 bases at J; junction bases unmatched: 8.

The chain carries TRBV11-3 and TRBJ2-7; no clear D. Trimming stripped 1 base from V and 4 bases from J, with 11 bases between. The CDR3 covers 14 residues. Germline V lookup: CDR1 SGHNT, CDR2 YENEEA. The CDR3 bases are TGTGCCAGCAGCTTAGGGACGGTGGATTACGAGCAGTACTTC. Its translation is CASSLGTVDYEQYF. The full variable domain, with the rest looked up from reference TRBV11-3 and TRBJ2-7, is EAGVVQSPRYKIIEKKQPVAFWCNPISGHNTLYWYLQNLGQGPELLIRYENEEAVDDSQLPKDRFSAERLKGVDSTLKIQPAELGDSAVYLCASSLGTVDYEQYFGPGTRLTVT.

This clonotype appeared many times. The rearrangement links TRBV9 to TRBJ1-1, with D unclear. The germline V gene has CDR1 SGDLS and CDR2 YYNGEE. V was cut by 4 bases and J by 0 bases, with 10 bases left in between. This CDR3 has 14 amino acids. CDR3 sequence (DNA): TGTGCCAGCAGCCTCGGCCGAGTGAACACTGAAGCTTTCTTT. Encoded protein: CASSLGRVNTEAFF.

V and J are TRBV19 and TRBJ2-5; no reliable D call. V was trimmed by 3 bases and J by 4 bases, leaving 6 bases between them. Germline CDR1 and CDR2: LNHDA and SQIVND (reference sequence). The CDR3 totals 12 residues. The CDR3, as DNA: TGTGCCAGTAGTATTTGGGGAGAGACCCAGTACTTC. Its protein product is CASSIWGETQYF.